The source of this T cell receptor (beta chain) is a study of cytomegalovirus exposure and HLA in healthy donors. The germline V gene has CDR1 SEHNR and CDR2 FQNEAQ (reference sequence). This CDR3 has 15 amino acids. Deletions cut 2 bases from V and 2 bases from J, with 11 bases between. About this clone itself: Its antigen remains unknown.

PCR was performed using 60 Vbeta and 13 Jbeta primers. Sequencing used immunoSEQ multiplex PCR; TCRdb keeps in-frame clones, though not all of them. Of over 150,000 clones in the sample, roughly 81% were seen once. Study-wide points: Despite most TCR sequences being rare, some public TCRs occurred in many donors. It was 150 to 200 TCR beta chains that were listed as cytomegalovirus-associated. Relative to equally common others, HLA-associated TCR beta chains showed greater clonal expansion in a later analysis.

The TCR comes from a girl between 5 and 17 years old in good health and CMV-seropositive. The sequenced sample consisted of PBMCs. The V gene is TRBV7-9, the J gene TRBJ2-3; D is uncertain. The CDR3 loop is CASSLYTPPTDTQYF. The CDR3 DNA reads TGTGCCAGCAGCTTATATACACCCCCCACAGATACGCAGTATTTT.